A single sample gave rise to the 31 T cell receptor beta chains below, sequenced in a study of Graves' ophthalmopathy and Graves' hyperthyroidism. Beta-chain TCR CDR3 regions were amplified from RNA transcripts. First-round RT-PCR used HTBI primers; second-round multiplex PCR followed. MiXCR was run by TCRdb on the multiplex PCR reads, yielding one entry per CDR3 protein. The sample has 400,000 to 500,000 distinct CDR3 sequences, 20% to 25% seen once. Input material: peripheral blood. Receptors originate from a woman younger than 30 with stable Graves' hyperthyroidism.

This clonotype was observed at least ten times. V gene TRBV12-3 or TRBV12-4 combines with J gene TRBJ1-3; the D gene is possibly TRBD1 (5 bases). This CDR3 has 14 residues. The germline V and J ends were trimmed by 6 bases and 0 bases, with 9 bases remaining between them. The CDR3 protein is CASRGGASGNTIYF. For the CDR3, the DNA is TGTGCCAGCAGAGGAGGGGCCTCTGGAAACACCATATATTTT.

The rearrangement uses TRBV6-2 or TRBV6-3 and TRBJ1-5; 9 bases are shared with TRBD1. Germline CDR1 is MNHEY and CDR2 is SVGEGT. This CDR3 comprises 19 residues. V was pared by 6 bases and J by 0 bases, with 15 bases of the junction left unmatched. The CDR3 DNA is TGTGCCAGCAGAAACTACAGGGGGCGGGGGGGGTATAGCAATCAGCCCCAGCATTTT. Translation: CASRNYRGRGGYSNQPQHF.

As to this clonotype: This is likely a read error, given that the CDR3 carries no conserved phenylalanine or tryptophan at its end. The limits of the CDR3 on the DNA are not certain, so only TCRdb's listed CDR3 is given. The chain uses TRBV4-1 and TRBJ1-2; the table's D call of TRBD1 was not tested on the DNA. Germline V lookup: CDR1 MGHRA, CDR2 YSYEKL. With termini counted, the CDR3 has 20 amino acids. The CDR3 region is CASSQGGAFGAPRKSYGYSV.

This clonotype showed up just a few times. The CDR3 DNA reads as TGCAGTGCTAGCCTTAGCCAGAACACCGGGGAGCTGTTTTTT. It specifies CSASLSQNTGELFF. The chain links TRBV20-1 to TRBJ2-2; D unclear. This CDR3 has 14 amino acids. Trimming left V 3 bases short and J 1 base short, with 9 bases between. Germline V gene lookup returns CDR1 DFQATT and CDR2 SNEGSKA (reference sequence).

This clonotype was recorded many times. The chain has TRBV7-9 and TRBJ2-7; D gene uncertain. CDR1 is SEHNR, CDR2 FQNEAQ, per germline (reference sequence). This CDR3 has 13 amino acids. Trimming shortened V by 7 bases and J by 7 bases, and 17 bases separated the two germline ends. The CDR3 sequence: CASTLQRSGEQYF. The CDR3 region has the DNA TGTGCCAGCACCCTTCAGAGATCCGGGGAGCAGTACTTC.

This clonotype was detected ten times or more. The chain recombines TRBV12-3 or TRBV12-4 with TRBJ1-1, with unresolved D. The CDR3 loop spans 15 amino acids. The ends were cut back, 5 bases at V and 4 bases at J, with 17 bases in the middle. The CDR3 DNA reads TGTGCCAGCAGTGCCCGAAATACAGAGACCACTGAAGCTTTCTTT. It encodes CASSARNTETTEAFF.

Here the CDR3 DNA reads TGTGCCTGGAGTGTACCTCTCGGCGAGCAGTACTTC. It translates to CAWSVPLGEQYF. The rearrangement uses TRBV30 and TRBJ2-7; D gene ambiguous. Trimming left V 0 bases short and J 6 bases short, with 9 bases between. Germline V CDR1 and CDR2: GTSNPN, SVGIG (reference sequence). The CDR3 contains 12 residues.

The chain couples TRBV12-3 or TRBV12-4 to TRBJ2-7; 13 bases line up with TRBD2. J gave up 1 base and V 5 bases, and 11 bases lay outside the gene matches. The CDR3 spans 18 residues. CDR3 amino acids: CASSPTGLAGDTSYEQYF. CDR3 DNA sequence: TGTGCCAGCAGTCCGACCGGACTAGCGGGAGATACATCCTACGAGCAGTACTTC.

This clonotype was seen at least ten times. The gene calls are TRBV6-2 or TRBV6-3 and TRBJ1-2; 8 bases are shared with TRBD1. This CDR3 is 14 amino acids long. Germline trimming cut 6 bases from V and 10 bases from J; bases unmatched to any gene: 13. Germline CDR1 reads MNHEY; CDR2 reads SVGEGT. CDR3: CASRPAGTGGDYTF. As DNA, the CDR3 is TGTGCCAGCAGACCCGCCGGGACAGGCGGTGACTACACCTTC.

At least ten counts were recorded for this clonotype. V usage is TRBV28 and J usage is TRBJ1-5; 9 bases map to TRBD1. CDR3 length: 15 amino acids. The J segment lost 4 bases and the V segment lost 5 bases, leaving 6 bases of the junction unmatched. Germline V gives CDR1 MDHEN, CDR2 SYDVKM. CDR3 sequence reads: CASSPQGAGNQPQHF. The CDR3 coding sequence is TGTGCCAGCAGTCCACAGGGGGCAGGGAATCAGCCCCAGCATTTT.

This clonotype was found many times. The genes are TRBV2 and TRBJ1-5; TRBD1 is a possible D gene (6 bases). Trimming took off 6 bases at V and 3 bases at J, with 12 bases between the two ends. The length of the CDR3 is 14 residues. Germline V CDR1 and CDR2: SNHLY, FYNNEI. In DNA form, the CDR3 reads TGTGCCAGCAGGGTCAACAGGGACAATCAGCCCCAGCATTTT. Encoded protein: CASRVNRDNQPQHF.

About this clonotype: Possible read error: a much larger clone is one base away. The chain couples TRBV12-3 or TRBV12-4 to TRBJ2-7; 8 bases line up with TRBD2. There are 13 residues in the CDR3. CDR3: CVSRLASSYEQYF. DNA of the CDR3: TGTGTCAGCCGACTAGCGAGTTCCTACGAGCAGTACTTC.

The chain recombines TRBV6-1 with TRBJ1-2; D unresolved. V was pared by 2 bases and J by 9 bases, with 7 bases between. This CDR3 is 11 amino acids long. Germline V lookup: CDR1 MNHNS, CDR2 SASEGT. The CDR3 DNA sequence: TGTGCCAGCAGTGAACAAGTTCGCTACACCTTC. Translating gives CASSEQVRYTF.

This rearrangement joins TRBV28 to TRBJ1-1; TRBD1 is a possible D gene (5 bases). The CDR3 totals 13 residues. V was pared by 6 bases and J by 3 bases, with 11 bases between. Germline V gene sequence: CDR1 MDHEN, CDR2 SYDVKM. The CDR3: CASRKWGDTEAFF. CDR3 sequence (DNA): TGTGCCAGCAGAAAGTGGGGGGACACTGAAGCTTTCTTT. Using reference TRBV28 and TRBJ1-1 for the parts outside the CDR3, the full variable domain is DVKVTQSSRYLVKRTGEKVFLECVQDMDHENMFWYRQDPGLGLRLIYFSYDVKMKEKGDIPEGYSVSREKKERFSLILESASTNQTSMYLCASRKWGDTEAFFGQGTRLTVV.

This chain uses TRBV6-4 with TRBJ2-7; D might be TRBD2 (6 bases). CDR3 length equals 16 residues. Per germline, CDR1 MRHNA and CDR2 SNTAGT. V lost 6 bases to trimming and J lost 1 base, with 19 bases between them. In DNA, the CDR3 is TGTGCCAGCAGCCAAGTGGGGACGGAGGGTTCCTACGAGCAGTACTTC. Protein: CASSQVGTEGSYEQYF.

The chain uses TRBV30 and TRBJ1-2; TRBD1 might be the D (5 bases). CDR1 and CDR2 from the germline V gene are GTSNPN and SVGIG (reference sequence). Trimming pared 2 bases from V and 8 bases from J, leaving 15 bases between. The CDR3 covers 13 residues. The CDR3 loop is CAWSTEGSGGYTF. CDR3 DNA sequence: TGTGCCTGGAGTACGGAGGGGAGCGGGGGCTACACCTTC.

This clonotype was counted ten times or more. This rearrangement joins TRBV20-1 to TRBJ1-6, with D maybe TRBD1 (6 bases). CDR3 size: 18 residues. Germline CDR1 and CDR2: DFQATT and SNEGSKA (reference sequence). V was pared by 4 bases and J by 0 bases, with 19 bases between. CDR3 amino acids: CSATRYLEDSSYNSPLHF. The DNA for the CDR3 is TGCAGTGCTACCCGATATCTAGAGGACAGCTCCTATAATTCACCCCTCCACTTT.

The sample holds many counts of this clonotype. The CDR3 DNA is TGTGCCAGCAACGGGGGACAGACCCAGTACTTC. Amino acid sequence: CASNGGQTQYF. The genes are TRBV6-1 and TRBJ2-5, with D perhaps TRBD2 (6 bases). The CDR3 runs to 11 residues. The V gene lost 7 bases and the J gene lost 6 bases, with 9 bases spanning the gap. Looked up from germline, CDR1 is MNHNS and CDR2 is SASEGT.

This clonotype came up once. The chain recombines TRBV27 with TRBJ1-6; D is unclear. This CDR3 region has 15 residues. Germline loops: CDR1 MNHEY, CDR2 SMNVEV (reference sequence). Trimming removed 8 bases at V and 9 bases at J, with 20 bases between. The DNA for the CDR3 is TGTGCCAGCCTCCCGCAGGCATGGGTTCTTTCACCCCTCCACTTT. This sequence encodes CASLPQAWVLSPLHF.

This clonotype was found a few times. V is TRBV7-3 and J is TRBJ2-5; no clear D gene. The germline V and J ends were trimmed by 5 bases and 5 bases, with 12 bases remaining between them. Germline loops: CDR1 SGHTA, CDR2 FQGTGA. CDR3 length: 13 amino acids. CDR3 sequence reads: CASSLRPEETQYF. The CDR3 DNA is TGTGCCAGCAGCCTCCGCCCAGAGGAGACCCAGTACTTC.

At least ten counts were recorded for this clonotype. The CDR3 sequence: CASSPRGPNYGYTF. Here the CDR3 DNA reads TGTGCCAGCAGCCCCAGGGGACCTAACTATGGCTACACCTTC. The rearrangement uses TRBV7-2 and TRBJ1-2; D is perhaps TRBD1 (6 bases). CDR3 length: 14 residues. The germline V gene encodes CDR1 SGHTA and CDR2 FQGNSA. Trimming pared 5 bases from V and 0 bases from J, leaving 10 bases between.

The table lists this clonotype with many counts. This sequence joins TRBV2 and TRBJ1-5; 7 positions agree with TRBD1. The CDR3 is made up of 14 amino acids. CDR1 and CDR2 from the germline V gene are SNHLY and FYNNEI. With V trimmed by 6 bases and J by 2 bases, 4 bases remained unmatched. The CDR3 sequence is CASRGTARNQPQHF. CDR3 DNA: TGTGCCAGCAGGGGGACAGCTCGCAATCAGCCCCAGCATTTT.

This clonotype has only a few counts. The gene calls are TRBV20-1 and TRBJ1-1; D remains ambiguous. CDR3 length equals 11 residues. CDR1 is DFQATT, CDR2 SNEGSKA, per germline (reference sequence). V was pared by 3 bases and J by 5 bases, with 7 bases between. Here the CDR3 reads CSARRETEAFF. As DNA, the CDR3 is TGCAGTGCTAGGCGGGAAACTGAAGCTTTCTTT.

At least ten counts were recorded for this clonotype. This chain's CDR3 is CAWSLPIGTNYGYTF. In nucleotides, the CDR3 is TGTGCCTGGAGTCTCCCGATCGGGACCAACTATGGCTACACCTTC. The chain carries TRBV30 and TRBJ1-2, with D maybe TRBD1 (5 bases). This CDR3 comprises 15 residues. Germline CDR1 and CDR2: GTSNPN and SVGIG (reference sequence). V was shortened by 2 bases and J by 2 bases, with 15 bases between the two germline ends.

The CDR3 coding sequence is TGTGCCAGCAGCGCGGACAACTCCTACGAGCAGTACTTC. Encoded protein: CASSADNSYEQYF. This chain connects TRBV7-9 to TRBJ2-7, with a weak D call TRBD1 (5 bases). The CDR3 covers 13 residues. Trimming removed 5 bases at V and 0 bases at J, with 8 bases between. Germline CDR1 is SEHNR and CDR2 is FQNEAQ (reference sequence).

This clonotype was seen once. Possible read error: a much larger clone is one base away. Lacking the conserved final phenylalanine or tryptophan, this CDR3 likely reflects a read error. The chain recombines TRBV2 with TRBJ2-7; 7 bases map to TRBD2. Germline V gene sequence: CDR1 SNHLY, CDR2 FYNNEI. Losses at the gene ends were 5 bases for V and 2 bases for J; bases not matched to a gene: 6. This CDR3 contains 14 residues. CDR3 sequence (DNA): TGTGCCAGCAGTCAGGCGGGAGAGGCCTACGAGCAGTACTAC. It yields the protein CASSQAGEAYEQYY.

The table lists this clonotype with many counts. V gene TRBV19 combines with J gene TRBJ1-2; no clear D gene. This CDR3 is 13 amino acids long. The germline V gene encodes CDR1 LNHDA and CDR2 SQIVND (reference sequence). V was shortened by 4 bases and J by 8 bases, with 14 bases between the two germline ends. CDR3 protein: CASSTSGVPGYTF. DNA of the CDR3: TGTGCCAGTAGTACCTCCGGTGTGCCGGGCTACACCTTC.

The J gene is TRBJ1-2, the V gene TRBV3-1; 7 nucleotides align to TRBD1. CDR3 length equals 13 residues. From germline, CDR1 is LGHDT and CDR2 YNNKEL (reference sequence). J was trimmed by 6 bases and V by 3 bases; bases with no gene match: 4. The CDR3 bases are TGTGCCAGCAGCCACCGAACAGGGGATGGCTACACCTTC. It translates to CASSHRTGDGYTF.

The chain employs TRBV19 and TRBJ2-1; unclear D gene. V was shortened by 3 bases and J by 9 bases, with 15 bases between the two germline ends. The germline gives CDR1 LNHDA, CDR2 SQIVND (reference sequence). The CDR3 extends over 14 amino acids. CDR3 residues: CASSIPSSYGEQFF. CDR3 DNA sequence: TGTGCCAGTAGTATTCCCAGTAGCTATGGTGAGCAGTTCTTC.

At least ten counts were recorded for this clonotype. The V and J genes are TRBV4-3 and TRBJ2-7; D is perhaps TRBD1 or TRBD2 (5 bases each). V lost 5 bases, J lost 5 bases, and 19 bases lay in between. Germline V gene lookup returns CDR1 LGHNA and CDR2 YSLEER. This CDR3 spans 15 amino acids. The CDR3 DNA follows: TGCGCCAGCAGCGGAGATGGGGGACCCCTGGACGAGCAGTACTTC. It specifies CASSGDGGPLDEQYF.

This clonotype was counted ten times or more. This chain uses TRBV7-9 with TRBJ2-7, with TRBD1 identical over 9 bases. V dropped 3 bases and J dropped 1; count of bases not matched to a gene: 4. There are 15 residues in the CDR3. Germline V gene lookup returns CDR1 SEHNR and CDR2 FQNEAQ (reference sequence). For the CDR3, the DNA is TGTGCCAGCAGCTTCCGGGACAGGGATTCCTACGAGCAGTACTTC. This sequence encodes CASSFRDRDSYEQYF.